This TCR beta chain appears in the sequencing data of a study of shared clonotypes between healthy human individuals. Points from the study as a whole: Clonotype sharing among the donors was expected to vary with sequencing depth.

TCRdb's table, derived via immunoSEQ multiplex PCR, lists solely in-frame clones and lacks some. The sample lists a few million clones, approximately 90% occurring once. Notes on this clone: The antigen is unknown.

With 6 bases removed from V and 1 base from J, the gap between germline ends came to 21 bases. The CDR3 is 17 residues long. From germline, CDR1 is MDHEN and CDR2 SYDVKM. Source material: naive CD4+ T cells from PBMCs. Subset in this sample: CD45RA+ positively selected. The TCR was taken from a man aged 18 to 35 in good health. Some clones in this sample may be carry-over from other donors' samples. V gene TRBV28 combines with J gene TRBJ1-2; weak D call: TRBD1 (5 bases). In DNA form, the CDR3 reads TGTGCCAGCAGCGAAGCACCGGGGCGGTGGAATAACTATGGCTACACCTTC. This gives the protein CASSEAPGRWNNYGYTF.